The clone carrying this T cell receptor beta chain was counted a few times. These data are taken from a study of cytomegalovirus exposure and HLA in healthy donors. The PCR employed 60 Vbeta primers together with 13 Jbeta primers. Produced via immunoSEQ multiplex PCR; TCRdb's table is partial and in-frame only. The sample has about 150,000 clones, 64% seen once. The CDR3 loop spans 14 amino acids. V dropped 4 bases and J dropped 2; count of bases not matched to a gene: 4. Germline V gene lookup returns CDR1 SGHDN and CDR2 FVKESK. The sample consisted of PBMCs. This TCR derives from a woman in her thirties in good health and CMV-seropositive. This rearrangement joins TRBV14 to TRBJ2-7; 8 nucleotides align to TRBD2. This CDR3 is CASSLAGLPYEQYF. DNA of the CDR3: TGTGCCAGCAGCCTAGCGGGACTTCCCTACGAGCAGTACTTC.